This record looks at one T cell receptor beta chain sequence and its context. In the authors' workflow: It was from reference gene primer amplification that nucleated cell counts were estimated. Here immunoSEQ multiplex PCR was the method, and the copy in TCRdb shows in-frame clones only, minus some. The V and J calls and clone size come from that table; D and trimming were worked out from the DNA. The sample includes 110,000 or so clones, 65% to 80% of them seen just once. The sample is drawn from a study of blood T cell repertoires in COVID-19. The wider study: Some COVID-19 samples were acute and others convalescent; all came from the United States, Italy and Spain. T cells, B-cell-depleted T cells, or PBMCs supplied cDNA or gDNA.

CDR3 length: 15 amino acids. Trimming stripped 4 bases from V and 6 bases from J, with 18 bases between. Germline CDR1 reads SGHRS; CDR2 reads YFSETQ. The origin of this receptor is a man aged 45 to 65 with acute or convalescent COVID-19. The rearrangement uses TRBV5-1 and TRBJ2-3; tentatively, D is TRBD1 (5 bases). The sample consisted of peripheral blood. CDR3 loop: CASSPNKGNRDTQYF. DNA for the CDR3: TGCGCCAGCAGCCCCAATAAAGGCAACAGGGATACGCAGTATTTT.